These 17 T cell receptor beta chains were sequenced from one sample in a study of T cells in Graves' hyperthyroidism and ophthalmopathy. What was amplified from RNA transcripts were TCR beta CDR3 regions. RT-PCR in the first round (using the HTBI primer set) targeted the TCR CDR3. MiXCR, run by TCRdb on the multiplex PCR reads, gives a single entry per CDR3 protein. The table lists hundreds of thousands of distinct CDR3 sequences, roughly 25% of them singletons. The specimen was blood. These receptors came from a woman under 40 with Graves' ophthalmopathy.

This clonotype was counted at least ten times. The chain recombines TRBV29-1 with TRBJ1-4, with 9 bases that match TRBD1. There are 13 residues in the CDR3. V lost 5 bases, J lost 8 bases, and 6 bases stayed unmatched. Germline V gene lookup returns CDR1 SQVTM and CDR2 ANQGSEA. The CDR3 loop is CSVTWTGEEKLFF. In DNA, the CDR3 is TGCAGCGTTACCTGGACAGGGGAGGAAAAACTGTTTTTT. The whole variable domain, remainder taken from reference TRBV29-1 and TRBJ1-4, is SAVISQKPSRDICQRGTSLTIQCQVDSQVTMMFWYRQQPGQSLTLIATANQGSEATYESGFVIDKFPISRPNLTFSTLTVSNMSPEDSSIYLCSVTWTGEEKLFFGSGTQLSVL.

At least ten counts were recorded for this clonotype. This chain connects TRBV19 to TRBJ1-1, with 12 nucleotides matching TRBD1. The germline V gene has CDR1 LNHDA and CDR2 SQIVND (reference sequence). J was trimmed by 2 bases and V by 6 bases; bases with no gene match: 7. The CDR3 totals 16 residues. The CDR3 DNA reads TGTGCCAGTAGCTGGGACAGGGGGCTTCGAAACACTGAAGCTTTCTTT. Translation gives CASSWDRGLRNTEAFF.

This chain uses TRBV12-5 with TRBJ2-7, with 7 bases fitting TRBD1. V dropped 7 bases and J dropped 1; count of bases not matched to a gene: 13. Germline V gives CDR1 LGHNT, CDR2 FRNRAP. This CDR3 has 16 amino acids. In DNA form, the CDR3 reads TGTGCTAGTGCCAAGGGGGCAGGGATGGTTTCCTACGAGCAGTACTTC. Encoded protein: CASAKGAGMVSYEQYF.

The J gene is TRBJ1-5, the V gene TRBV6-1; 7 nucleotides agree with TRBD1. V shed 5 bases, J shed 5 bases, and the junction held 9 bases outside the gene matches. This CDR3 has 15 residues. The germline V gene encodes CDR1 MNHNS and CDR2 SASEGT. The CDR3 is CASSQPDRSDQPQHF. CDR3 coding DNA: TGTGCCAGCAGTCAACCGGACAGGTCTGATCAGCCCCAGCATTTT.

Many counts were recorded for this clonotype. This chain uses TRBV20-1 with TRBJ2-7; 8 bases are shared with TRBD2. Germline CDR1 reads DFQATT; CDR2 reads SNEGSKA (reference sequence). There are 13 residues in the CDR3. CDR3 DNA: TGCAGCACCCCGGAGGGACTAGGCTACGAGCAGTACTTC. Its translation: CSTPEGLGYEQYF.

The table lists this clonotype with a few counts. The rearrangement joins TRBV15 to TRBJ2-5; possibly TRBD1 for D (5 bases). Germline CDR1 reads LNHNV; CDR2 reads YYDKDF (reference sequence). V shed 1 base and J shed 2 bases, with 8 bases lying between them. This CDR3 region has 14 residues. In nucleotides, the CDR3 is TGTGCCACCAGCAGAGGACAGAATCAAGAGACCCAGTACTTC. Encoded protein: CATSRGQNQETQYF.

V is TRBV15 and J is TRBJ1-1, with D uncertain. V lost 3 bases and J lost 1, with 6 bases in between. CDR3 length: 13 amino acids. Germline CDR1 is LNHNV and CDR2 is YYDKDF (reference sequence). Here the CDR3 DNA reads TGTGCCACCAGCAGGGGCGCGAACACTGAAGCTTTCTTT. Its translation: CATSRGANTEAFF.

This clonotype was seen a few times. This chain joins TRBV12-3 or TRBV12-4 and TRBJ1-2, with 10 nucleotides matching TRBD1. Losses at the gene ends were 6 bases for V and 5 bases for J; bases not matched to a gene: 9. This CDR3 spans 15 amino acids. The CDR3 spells CASSLRTGGGYGYTF. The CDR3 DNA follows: TGTGCCAGCAGCCTACGGACAGGGGGGGGATATGGCTACACCTTC.

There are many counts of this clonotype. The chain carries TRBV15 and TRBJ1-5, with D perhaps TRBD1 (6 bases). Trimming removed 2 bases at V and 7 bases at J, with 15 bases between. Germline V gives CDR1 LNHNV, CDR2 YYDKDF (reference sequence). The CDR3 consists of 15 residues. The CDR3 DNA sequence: TGTGCCACCAGCAGAAGGCTCACAGGGTGGCAGCCCCAGCATTTT. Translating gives CATSRRLTGWQPQHF.

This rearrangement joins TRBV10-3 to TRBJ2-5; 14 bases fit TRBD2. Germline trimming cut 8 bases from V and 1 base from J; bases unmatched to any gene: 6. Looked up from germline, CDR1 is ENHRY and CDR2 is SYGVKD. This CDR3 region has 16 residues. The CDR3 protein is CAIAGTSGGTQETQYF. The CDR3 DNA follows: TGTGCCATCGCCGGGACTAGCGGGGGAACCCAAGAGACCCAGTACTTC.

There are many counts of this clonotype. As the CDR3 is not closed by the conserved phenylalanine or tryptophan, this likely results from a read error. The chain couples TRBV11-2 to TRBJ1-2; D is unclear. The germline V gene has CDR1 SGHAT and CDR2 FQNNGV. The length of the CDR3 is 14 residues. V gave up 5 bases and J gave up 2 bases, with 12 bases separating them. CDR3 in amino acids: CASSERGGNYGYTS. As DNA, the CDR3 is TGTGCCAGCAGCGAACGCGGCGGGAACTATGGCTACACCTCC.

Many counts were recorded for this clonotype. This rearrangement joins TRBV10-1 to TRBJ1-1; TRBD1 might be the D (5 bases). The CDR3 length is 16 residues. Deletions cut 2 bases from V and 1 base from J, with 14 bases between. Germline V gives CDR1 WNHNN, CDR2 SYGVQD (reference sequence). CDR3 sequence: CASSEPPRDGNTEAFF. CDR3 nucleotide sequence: TGCGCCAGCAGTGAGCCCCCCAGGGATGGGAACACTGAAGCTTTCTTT.

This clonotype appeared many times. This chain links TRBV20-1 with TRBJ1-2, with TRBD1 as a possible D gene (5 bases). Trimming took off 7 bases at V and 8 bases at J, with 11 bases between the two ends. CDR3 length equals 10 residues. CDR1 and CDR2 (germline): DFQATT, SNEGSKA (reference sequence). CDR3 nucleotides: TGCAGTGTGCCGACAGACGGCTACACCTTC. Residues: CSVPTDGYTF.

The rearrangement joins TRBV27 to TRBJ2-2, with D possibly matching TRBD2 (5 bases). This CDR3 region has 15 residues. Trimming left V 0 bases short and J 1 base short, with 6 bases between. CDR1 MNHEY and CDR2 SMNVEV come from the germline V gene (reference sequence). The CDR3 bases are TGTGCCAGCAGTTTATCACGGGGGAACACCGGGGAGCTGTTTTTT. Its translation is CASSLSRGNTGELFF.

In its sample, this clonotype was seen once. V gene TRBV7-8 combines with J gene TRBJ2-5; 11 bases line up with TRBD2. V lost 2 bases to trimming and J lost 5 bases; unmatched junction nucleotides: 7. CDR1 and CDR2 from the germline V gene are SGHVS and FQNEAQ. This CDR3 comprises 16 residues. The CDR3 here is CASSLTSSGRWETQYF. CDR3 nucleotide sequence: TGTGCCAGCAGCTTAACGTCTAGCGGGAGGTGGGAGACCCAGTACTTC.

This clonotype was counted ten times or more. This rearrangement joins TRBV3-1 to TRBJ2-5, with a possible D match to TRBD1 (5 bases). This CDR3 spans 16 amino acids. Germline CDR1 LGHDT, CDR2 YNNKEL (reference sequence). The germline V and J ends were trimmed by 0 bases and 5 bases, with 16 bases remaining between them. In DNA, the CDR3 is TGTGCCAGCAGCCAAGATGTCCCTAGGGGAATGGAGACCCAGTACTTC. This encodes CASSQDVPRGMETQYF.

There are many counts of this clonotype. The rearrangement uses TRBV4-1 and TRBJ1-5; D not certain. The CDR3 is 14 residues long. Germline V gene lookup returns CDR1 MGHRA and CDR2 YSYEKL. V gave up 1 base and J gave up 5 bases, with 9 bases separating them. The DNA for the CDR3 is TGCGCCAGCAGCCAAGGGGAAGGCGATCAGCCCCAGCATTTT. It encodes CASSQGEGDQPQHF.